What follows are 6 T cell receptor beta chains derived from one specimen sequenced in a study of cytomegalovirus exposure and HLA in healthy donors. The method was immunoSEQ multiplex PCR; TCRdb's version includes in-frame clones alone and lacks a portion of them. The sample has 150,000 to 250,000 clones, more than 65% seen once. Sequencing input: PBMCs. These receptors came from a young woman in good health and CMV-seropositive.

The chain employs TRBV7-6 and TRBJ1-4, with D hard to call. The germline V and J ends were trimmed by 5 bases and 1 base, with 8 bases remaining between them. Germline V gene sequence: CDR1 SGHVS, CDR2 FNYEAQ. The CDR3 runs to 14 residues. DNA of the CDR3: TGTGCCAGCAGCCGGGGAGGAACTAATGAAAAACTGTTTTTT. It encodes CASSRGGTNEKLFF.

This chain links TRBV28 with TRBJ1-1; D is perhaps TRBD1 (6 bases). The germline V gene has CDR1 MDHEN and CDR2 SYDVKM. The CDR3 is 12 residues long. The V end was cut by 5 bases, the J end by 11 bases, with 15 bases between. The CDR3, as DNA: TGTGCCAGCAGTCCAGGAGCAGGGGAGGCTTTCTTT. Residues: CASSPGAGEAFF.

This chain uses TRBV5-1 with TRBJ2-7; TRBD2 aligns across 9 bases. J lost 0 bases, V lost 1 base, and 2 bases had no gene match. CDR1 is SGHRS and CDR2 is YFSETQ in the germline V gene. The CDR3 sequence is 15 residues long. For the CDR3, the DNA is TGCGCCAGCAGCTTGACTAGCGGGTACTCCTACGAGCAGTACTTC. It specifies CASSLTSGYSYEQYF.

The chain is built from TRBV9 and TRBJ2-1, with 7 nucleotides matching TRBD2. Germline lookup yields CDR1 SGDLS and CDR2 YYNGEE. V was pared by 3 bases and J by 10 bases, with 10 bases of the junction left unmatched. There are 14 residues in the CDR3. This CDR3 is CASSASGTTKEQFF. CDR3 sequence (DNA): TGTGCCAGCAGCGCGTCGGGGACTACAAAGGAGCAGTTCTTC.

V and J are TRBV29-1 and TRBJ2-2; 7 bases map to TRBD2. The ends lost 3 bases at V and 8 bases at J; junction bases unmatched: 9. Germline-derived CDR1 and CDR2 are SQVTM and ANQGSEA. This CDR3 is 14 amino acids long. CDR3 in amino acids: CSVEPPGGPGELFF. CDR3 sequence (DNA): TGCAGCGTTGAGCCGCCGGGAGGCCCGGGGGAGCTGTTTTTT.

The chain is built from TRBV6-1 and TRBJ2-3; D call uncertain. V lost 6 bases and J lost 3, with 4 bases in between. The CDR3 extends over 11 amino acids. Germline assignment: CDR1 MNHNS and CDR2 SASEGT. For the CDR3, the DNA is TGTGCCAGCAGCCAAACAGATACGCAGTATTTT. It specifies CASSQTDTQYF.